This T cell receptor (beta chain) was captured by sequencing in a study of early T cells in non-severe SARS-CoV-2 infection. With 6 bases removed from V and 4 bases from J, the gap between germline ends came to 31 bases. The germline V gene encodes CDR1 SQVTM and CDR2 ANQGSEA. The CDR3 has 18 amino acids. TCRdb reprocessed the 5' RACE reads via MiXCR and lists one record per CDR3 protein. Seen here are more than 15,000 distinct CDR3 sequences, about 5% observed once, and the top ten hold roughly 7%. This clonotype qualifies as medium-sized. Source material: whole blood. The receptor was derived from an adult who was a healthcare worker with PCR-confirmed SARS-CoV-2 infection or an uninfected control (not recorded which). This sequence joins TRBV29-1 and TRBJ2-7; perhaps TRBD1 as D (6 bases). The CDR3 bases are TGCAGCGTCTCTCAACCACCTGGGACAACACCTCGGCCTTACGAGCAGTACTTC. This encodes CSVSQPPGTTPRPYEQYF.